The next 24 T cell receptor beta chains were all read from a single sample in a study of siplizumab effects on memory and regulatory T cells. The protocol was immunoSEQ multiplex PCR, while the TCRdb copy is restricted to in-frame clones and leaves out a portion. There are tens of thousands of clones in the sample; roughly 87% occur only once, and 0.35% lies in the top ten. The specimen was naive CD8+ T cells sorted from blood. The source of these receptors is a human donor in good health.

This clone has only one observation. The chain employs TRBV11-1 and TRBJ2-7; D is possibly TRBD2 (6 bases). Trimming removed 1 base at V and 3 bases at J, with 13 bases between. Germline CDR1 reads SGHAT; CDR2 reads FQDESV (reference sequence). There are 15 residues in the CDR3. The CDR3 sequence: CASSLEVGGSYEQYF. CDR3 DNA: TGTGCCAGCAGCTTAGAAGTGGGGGGAAGCTACGAGCAGTACTTC.

The CDR3 loop is CASSEVAGPIYEQYF. The CDR3 bases are TGCGCCAGCAGCGAAGTAGCGGGACCGATCTACGAGCAGTACTTC. The chain links TRBV5-1 to TRBJ2-5, with 8 bases lining up with TRBD2. The better agreement between TRBJ2-7 and the DNA end casts doubt on the J call. Germline-derived CDR1 and CDR2 are SGHRS and YFSETQ. This CDR3 spans 15 amino acids.

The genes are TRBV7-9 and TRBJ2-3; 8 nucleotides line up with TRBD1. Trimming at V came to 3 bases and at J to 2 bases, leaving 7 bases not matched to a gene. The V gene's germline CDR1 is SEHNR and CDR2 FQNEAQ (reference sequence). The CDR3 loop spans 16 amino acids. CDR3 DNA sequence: TGTGCCAGCAGCTTGTTCCAGGGGGCTCCCACAGATACGCAGTATTTT. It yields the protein CASSLFQGAPTDTQYF.

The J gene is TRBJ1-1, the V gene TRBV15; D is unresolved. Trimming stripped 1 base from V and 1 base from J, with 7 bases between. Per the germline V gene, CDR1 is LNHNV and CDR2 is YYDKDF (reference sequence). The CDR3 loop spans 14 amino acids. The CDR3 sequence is CATSRGVGNTEAFF. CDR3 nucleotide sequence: TGTGCCACCAGCAGAGGGGTGGGGAACACTGAAGCTTTCTTT. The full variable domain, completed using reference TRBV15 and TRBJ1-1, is DAMVIQNPRYQVTQFGKPVTLSCSQTLNHNVMYWYQQKSSQAPKLLFHYYDKDFNNEADTPDNFQSRRPNTSFCFLDIRSPGLGDTAMYLCATSRGVGNTEAFFGQGTRLTVV.

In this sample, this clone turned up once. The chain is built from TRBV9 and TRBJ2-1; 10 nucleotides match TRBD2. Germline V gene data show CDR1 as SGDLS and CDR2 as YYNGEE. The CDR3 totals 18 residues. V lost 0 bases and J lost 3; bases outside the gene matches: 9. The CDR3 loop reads CASSVGPPSGRYYNEQFF. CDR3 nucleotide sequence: TGTGCCAGCAGCGTAGGCCCCCCTAGCGGGAGATACTACAATGAGCAGTTCTTC.

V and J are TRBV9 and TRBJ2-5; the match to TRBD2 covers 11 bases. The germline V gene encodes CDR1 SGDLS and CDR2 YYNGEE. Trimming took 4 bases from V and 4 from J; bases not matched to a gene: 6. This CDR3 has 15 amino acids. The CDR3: CASSLALAGGETQYF. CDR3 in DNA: TGTGCCAGCAGCCTGGCTCTAGCGGGAGGAGAGACCCAGTACTTC.

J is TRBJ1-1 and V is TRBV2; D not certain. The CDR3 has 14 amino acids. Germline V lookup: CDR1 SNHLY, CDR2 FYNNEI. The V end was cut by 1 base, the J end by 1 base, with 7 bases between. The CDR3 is CASSEGSANTEAFF. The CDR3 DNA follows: TGTGCCAGCAGTGAAGGGTCAGCGAACACTGAAGCTTTCTTT.

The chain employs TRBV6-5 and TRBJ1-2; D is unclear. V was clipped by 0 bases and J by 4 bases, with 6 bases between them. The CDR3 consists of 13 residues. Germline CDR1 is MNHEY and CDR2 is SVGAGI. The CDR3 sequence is CASSYSTGYGYTF. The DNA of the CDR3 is TGTGCCAGCAGTTACTCTACGGGCTATGGCTACACCTTC.

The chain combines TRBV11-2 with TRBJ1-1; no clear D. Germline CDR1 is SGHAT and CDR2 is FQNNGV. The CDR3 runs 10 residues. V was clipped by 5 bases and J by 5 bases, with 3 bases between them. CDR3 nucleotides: TGTGCCAGCAGCGGAACTGAAGCTTTCTTT. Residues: CASSGTEAFF.

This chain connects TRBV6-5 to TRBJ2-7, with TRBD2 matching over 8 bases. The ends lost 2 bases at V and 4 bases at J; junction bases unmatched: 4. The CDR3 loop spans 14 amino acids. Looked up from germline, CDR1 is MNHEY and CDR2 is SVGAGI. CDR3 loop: CASSYGRGGYEQYF. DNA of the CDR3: TGTGCCAGCAGTTACGGTCGGGGGGGATACGAGCAGTACTTC.

The CDR3 DNA follows: TGTGCCAGCAGCTTAGGGGGAGGCTCCTACGAGCAGTACTTC. Encoded protein: CASSLGGGSYEQYF. The chain carries TRBV2 and TRBJ2-7; either TRBD1 or TRBD2 may fit D (6 bases each). From germline, CDR1 is SNHLY and CDR2 FYNNEI. Deletions cut 6 bases from V and 0 bases from J, with 12 bases between. The CDR3 loop spans 14 amino acids.

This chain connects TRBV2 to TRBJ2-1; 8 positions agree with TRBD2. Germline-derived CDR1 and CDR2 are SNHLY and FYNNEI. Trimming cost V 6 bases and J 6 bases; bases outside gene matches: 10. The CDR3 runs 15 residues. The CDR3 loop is CASRGGAGGSNEQFF. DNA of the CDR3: TGTGCCAGCAGGGGGGGTGCGGGAGGCTCCAATGAGCAGTTCTTC.

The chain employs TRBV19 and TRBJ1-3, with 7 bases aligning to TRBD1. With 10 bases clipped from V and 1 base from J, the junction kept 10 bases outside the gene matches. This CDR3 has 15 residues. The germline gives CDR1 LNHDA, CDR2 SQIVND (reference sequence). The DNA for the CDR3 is TGTGCCACAGGGGGTACAGGGACGTCTGGAAACACCATATATTTT. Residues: CATGGTGTSGNTIYF.

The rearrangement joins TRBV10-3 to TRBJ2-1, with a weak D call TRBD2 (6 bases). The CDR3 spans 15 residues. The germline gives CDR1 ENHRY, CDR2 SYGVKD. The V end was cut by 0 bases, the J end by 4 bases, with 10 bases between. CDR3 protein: CAISESGGTYNEQFF. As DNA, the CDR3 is TGTGCCATCAGTGAGTCCGGCGGGACTTACAATGAGCAGTTCTTC.

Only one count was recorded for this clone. The CDR3 region is CASTVPPGGPYYEQYF. Written as DNA, the CDR3 is TGTGCCAGCACGGTTCCTCCGGGAGGTCCATACTACGAGCAGTACTTC. V and J are TRBV7-6 and TRBJ2-5; 7 bases are shared with TRBD2. The J call may be mistaken, given a closer DNA end match to TRBJ2-7. Germline V lookup: CDR1 SGHVS, CDR2 FNYEAQ. This CDR3 spans 16 amino acids.

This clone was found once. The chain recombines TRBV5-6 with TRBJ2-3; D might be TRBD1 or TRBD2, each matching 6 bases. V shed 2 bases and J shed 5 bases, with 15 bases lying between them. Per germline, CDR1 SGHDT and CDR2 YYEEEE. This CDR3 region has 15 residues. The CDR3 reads CASSFRSGGLDTQYF. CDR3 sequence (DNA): TGTGCCAGCAGCTTCCGTTCCGGGGGCTTAGATACGCAGTATTTT.

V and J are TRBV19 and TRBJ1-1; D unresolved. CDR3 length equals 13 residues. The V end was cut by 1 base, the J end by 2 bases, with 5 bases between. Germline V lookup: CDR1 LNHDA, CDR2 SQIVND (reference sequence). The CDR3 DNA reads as TGTGCCAGTAGTATAGGGAAAAACACTGAAGCTTTCTTT. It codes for CASSIGKNTEAFF.

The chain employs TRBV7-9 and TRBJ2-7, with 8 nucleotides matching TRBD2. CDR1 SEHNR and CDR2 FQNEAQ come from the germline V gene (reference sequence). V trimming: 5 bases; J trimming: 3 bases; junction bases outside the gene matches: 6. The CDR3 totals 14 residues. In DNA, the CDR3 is TGTGCCAGCAGCAAGACTAGCGACTTCTACGAGCAGTACTTC. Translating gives CASSKTSDFYEQYF.

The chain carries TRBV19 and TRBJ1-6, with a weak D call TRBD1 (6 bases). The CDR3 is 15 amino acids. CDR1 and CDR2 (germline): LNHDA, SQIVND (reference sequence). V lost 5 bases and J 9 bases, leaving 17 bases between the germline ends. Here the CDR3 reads CASSDVGGGGSPLHF. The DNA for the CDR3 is TGTGCCAGTAGTGATGTGGGAGGGGGAGGTTCACCCCTCCACTTT.

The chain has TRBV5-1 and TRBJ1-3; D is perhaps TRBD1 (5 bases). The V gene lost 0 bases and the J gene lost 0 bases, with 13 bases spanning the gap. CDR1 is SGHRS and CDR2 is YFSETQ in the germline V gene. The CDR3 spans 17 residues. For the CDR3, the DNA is TGCGCCAGCAGCTTGGAAGGGGACGGGGGCTCTGGAAACACCATATATTTT. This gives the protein CASSLEGDGGSGNTIYF.

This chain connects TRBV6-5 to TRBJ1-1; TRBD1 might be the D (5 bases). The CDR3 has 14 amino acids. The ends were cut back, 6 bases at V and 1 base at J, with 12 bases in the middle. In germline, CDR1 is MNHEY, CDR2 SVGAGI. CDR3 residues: CASRGGAGNTEAFF. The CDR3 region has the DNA TGTGCCAGCAGAGGAGGGGCCGGGAACACTGAAGCTTTCTTT.

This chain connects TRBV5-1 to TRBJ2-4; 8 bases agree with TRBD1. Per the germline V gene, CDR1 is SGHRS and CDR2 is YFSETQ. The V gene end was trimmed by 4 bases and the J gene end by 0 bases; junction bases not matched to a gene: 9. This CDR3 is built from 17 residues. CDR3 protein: CASSVGQGPLAKNIQYF. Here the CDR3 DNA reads TGCGCCAGCAGCGTAGGACAGGGACCCCTAGCCAAAAACATTCAGTACTTC. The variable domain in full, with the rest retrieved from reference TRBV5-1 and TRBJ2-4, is KAGVTQTPRYLIKTRGQQVTLSCSPISGHRSVSWYQQTPGQGLQFLFEYFSETQRNKGNFPGRFSGRQFSNSRSEMNVSTLELGDSALYLCASSVGQGPLAKNIQYFGAGTRLSVL.

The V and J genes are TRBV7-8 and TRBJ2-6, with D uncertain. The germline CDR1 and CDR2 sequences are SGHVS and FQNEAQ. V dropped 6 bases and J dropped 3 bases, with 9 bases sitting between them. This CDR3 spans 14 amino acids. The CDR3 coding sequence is TGTGCCAGCAGGTCCAGTAATGGGGCCAACGTCCTGACTTTC. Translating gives CASRSSNGANVLTF.

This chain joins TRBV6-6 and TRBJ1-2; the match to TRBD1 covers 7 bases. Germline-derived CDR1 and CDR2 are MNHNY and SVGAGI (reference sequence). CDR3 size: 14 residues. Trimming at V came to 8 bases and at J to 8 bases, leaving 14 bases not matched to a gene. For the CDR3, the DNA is TGTGCCAGCCGGGACAGCTTGACCTTGGGGGGCTACACCTTC. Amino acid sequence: CASRDSLTLGGYTF.